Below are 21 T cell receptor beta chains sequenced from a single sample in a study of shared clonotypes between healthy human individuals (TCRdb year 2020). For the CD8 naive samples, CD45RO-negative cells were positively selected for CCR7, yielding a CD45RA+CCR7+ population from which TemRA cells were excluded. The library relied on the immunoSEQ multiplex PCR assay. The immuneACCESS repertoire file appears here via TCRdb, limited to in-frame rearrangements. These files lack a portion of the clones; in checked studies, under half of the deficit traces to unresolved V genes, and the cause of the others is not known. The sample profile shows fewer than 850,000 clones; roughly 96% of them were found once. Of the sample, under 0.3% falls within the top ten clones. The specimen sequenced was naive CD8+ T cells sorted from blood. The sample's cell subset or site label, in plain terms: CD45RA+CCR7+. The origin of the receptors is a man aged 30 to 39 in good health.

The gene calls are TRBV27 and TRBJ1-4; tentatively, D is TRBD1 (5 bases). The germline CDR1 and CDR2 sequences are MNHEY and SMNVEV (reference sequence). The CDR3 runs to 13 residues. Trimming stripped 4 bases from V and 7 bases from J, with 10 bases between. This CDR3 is CASSSGTVEKLFF. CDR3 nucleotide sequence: TGTGCCAGCAGTTCCGGGACGGTTGAAAAACTGTTTTTT. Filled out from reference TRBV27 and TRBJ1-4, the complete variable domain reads EAQVTQNPRYLITVTGKKLTVTCSQNMNHEYMSWYRQDPGLGLRQIYYSMNVEVTDKGDVPEGYKVSRKEKRNFPLILESPSPNQTSLYFCASSSGTVEKLFFGSGTQLSVL.

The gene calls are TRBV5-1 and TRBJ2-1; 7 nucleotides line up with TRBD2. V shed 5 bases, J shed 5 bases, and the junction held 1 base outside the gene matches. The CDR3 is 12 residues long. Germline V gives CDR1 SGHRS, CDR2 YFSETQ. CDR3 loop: CASRAGDNEQFF. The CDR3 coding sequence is TGCGCCAGCAGGGCGGGGGACAATGAGCAGTTCTTC.

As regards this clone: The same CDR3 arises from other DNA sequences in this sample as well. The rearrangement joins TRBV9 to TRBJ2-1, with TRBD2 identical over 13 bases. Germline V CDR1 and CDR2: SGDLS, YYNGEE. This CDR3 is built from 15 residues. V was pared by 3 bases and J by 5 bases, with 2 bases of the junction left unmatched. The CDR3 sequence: CASSGTSGRNNEQFF. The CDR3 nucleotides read TGTGCCAGCAGCGGGACTAGCGGGAGAAACAATGAGCAGTTCTTC.

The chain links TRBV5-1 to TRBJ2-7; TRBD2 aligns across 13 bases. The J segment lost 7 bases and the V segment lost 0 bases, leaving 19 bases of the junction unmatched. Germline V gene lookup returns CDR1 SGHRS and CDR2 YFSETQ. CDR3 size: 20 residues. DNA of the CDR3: TGCGCCAGCAGCTTGGACCTCCGGGACAGATGGACTAGCGGGAGCGGAGAGCAGTACTTC. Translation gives CASSLDLRDRWTSGSGEQYF.

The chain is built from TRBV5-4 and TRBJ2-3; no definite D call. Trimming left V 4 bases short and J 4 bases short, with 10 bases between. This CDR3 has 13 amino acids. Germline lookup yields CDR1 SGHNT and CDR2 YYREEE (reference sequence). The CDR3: CASSDPFADTQYF. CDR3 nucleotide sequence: TGTGCCAGCAGCGACCCTTTTGCAGATACGCAGTATTTT.

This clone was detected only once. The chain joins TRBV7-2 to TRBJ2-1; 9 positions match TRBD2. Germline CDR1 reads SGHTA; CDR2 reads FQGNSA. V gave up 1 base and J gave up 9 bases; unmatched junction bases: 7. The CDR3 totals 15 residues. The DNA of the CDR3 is TGTGCCAGCAGCTTAGAGGCTAGCGGGATTAGTGAGCAGTTCTTC. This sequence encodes CASSLEASGISEQFF.

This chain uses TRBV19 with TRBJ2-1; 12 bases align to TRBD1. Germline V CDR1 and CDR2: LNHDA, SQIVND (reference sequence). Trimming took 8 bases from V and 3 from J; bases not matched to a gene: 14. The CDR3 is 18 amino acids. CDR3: CASFPGTGGAGYYNEQFF. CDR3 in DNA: TGTGCCAGTTTTCCCGGGACAGGGGGCGCTGGTTACTACAATGAGCAGTTCTTC.

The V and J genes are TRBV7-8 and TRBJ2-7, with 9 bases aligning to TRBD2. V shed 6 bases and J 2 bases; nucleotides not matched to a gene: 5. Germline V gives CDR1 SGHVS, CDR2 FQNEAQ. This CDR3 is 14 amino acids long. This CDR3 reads CASSPSGAAYEQYF. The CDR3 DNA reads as TGTGCCAGCAGTCCTAGCGGGGCCGCCTACGAGCAGTACTTC.

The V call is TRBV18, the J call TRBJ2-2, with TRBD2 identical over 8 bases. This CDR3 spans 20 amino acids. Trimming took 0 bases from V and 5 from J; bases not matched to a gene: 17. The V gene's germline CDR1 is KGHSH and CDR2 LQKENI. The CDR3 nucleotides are TGTGCCAGCTCACCACCGGTATCAGAGAGCCGGGAGGGCCGGACCGGGGAGCTGTTTTTT. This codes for CASSPPVSESREGRTGELFF. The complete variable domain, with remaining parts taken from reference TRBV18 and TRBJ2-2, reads NAGVMQNPRHLVRRRGQEARLRCSPMKGHSHVYWYRQLPEEGLKFMVYLQKENIIDESGMPKERFSAEFPKEGPSILRIQQVVRGDSAAYFCASSPPVSESREGRTGELFFGEGSRLTVL.

In DNA form, the CDR3 reads TGTGCCAGCAGCCAAGAGGGACAGATCCTTTACAATGAGCAGTTCTTC. Translated, it gives CASSQEGQILYNEQFF. J is TRBJ2-1 and V is TRBV4-2; 7 bases are a match to TRBD1. Germline CDR1 and CDR2: LGHNA and YNFKEQ. V dropped 0 bases and J dropped 4; count of bases not matched to a gene: 6. CDR3 length: 16 residues.

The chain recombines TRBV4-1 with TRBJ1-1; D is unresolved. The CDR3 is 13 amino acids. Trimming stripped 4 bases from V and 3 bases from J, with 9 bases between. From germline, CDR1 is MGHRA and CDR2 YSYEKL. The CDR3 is CASSPIGDTEAFF. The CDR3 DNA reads TGCGCCAGCAGCCCGATCGGGGACACTGAAGCTTTCTTT.

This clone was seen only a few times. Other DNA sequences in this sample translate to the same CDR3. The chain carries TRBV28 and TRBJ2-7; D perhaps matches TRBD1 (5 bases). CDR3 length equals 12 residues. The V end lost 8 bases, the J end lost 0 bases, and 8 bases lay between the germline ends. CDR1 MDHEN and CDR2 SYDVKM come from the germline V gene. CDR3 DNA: TGTGCCAGCTCGACAGACTCCTACGAGCAGTACTTC. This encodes CASSTDSYEQYF.

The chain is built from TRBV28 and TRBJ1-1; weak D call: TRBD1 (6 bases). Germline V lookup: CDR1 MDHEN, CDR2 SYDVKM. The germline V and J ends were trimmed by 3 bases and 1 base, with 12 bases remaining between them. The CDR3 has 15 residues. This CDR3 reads CASSFWGARNTEAFF. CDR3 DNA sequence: TGTGCCAGCAGTTTTTGGGGGGCGAGGAACACTGAAGCTTTCTTT.

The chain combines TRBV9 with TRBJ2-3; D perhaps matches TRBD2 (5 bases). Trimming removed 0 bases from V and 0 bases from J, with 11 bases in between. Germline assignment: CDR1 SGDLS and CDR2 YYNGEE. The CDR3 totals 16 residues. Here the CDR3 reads CASSVATGKSTDTQYF. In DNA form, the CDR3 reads TGTGCCAGCAGCGTAGCAACCGGGAAGAGCACAGATACGCAGTATTTT.

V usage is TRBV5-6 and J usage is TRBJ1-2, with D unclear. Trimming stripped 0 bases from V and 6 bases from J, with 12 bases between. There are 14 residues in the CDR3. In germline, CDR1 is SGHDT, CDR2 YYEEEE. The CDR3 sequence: CASSLVIGFDGYTF. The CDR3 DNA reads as TGTGCCAGCAGCTTGGTAATTGGGTTCGATGGCTACACCTTC.

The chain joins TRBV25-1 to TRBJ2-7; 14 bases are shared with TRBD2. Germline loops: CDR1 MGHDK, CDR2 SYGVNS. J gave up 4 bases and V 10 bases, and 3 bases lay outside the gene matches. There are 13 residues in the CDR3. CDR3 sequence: CATRLAGGYEQYF. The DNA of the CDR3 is TGTGCCACCAGACTAGCGGGAGGGTACGAGCAGTACTTC.

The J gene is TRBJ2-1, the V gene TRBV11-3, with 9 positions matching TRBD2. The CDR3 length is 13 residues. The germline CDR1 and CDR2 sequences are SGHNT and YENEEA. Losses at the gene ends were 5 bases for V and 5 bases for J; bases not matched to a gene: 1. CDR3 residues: CASSQRGDNEQFF. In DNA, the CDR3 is TGTGCCAGCAGCCAGCGGGGGGACAATGAGCAGTTCTTC. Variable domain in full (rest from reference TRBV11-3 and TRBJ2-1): EAGVVQSPRYKIIEKKQPVAFWCNPISGHNTLYWYLQNLGQGPELLIRYENEEAVDDSQLPKDRFSAERLKGVDSTLKIQPAELGDSAVYLCASSQRGDNEQFFGPGTRLTVL.

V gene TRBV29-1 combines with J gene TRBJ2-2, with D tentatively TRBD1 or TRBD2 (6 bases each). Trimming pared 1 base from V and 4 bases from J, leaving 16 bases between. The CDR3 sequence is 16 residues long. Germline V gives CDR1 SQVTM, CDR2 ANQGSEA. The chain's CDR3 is CSVEGRGLEGTGELFF. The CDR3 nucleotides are TGCAGCGTTGAAGGCAGGGGACTGGAGGGCACCGGGGAGCTGTTTTTT.

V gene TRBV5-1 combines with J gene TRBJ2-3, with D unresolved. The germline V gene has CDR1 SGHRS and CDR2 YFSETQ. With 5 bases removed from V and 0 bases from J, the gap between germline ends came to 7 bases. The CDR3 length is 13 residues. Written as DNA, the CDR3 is TGCGCCAGCAGATCAGACAGCACAGATACGCAGTATTTT. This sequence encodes CASRSDSTDTQYF.

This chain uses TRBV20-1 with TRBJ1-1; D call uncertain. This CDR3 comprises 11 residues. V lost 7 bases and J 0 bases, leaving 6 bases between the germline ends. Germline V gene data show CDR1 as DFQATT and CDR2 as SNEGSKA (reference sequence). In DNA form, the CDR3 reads TGCAGTGTACCACTGAACACTGAAGCTTTCTTT. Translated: CSVPLNTEAFF.

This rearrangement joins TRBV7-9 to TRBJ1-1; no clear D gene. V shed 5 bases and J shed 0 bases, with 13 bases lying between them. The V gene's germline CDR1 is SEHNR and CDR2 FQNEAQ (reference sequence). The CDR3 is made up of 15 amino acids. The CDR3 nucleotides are TGTGCCAGCAGCAGCACCGGCGGAATGAACACTGAAGCTTTCTTT. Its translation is CASSSTGGMNTEAFF.